Following are 4 T cell receptor beta chains from one sample sequenced in a study of T cell responses to AZD1222 COVID-19 vaccine. Clones were read by immunoSEQ multiplex PCR, and TCRdb kept only the in-frame ones, dropping some. The sample lists 150,000 to 200,000 clones, 88% seen once, with roughly 5.5% in the top ten. The sample was peripheral blood, taken on day 0 of AZD1222 vaccination. The origin of the receptors is an adult in good health.

The rearrangement uses TRBV5-1 and TRBJ1-4, with D maybe TRBD1 (5 bases). The CDR3 runs 17 residues. The V end was cut by 8 bases, the J end by 3 bases, with 23 bases between. Germline V gives CDR1 SGHRS, CDR2 YFSETQ. CDR3 nucleotide sequence: TGCGCCAGAGGGTACAAAGTGGGACGCCTCGCTAATGAAAAACTGTTTTTT. Protein product: CARGYKVGRLANEKLFF. Variable domain in full (rest from reference TRBV5-1 and TRBJ1-4): KAGVTQTPRYLIKTRGQQVTLSCSPISGHRSVSWYQQTPGQGLQFLFEYFSETQRNKGNFPGRFSGRQFSNSRSEMNVSTLELGDSALYLCARGYKVGRLANEKLFFGSGTQLSVL.

The CDR3, as DNA: TGTGCCAGCAGTAACAGGGGAGGGCATGAAAAACTGTTTTTT. It yields the protein CASSNRGGHEKLFF. V gene TRBV6-2 or TRBV6-3 combines with J gene TRBJ1-4, with 7 bases aligning to TRBD1. The CDR3 runs 14 residues. With V trimmed by 5 bases and J by 6 bases, 6 bases remained unmatched. Germline V gene sequence: CDR1 MNHEY, CDR2 SVGEGT.

The V and J genes are TRBV6-1 and TRBJ2-1; 9 bases align to TRBD1. From germline, CDR1 is MNHNS and CDR2 SASEGT. The V segment lost 0 bases and the J segment 6 bases; nucleotides outside the gene matches: 6. The CDR3 covers 16 residues. The CDR3 sequence is CASSEAPGQGGNEQFF. The CDR3 DNA reads as TGTGCCAGCAGTGAAGCGCCGGGACAGGGAGGCAATGAGCAGTTCTTC.

The chain is built from TRBV28 and TRBJ1-2; 9 bases are shared with TRBD1. V lost 2 bases to trimming and J lost 8 bases; unmatched junction nucleotides: 6. CDR3 length: 14 amino acids. CDR1 and CDR2 (germline): MDHEN, SYDVKM. The CDR3 nucleotides read TGTGCCAGCAGTTTAGGGGACAGGGAGGTAGGCTACACCTTC. Translation gives CASSLGDREVGYTF.